This TCR beta chain derives from a study of metastatic and nonmetastatic thyroid tumors (TCRdb year 2020). For the wider study: Repertoires were compared across peripheral blood and tumor or nodule tissue samples from malignant and benign thyroid patients. What the research found in general, with its limitations: In both blood and tumor samples, TCR beta diversity was reported to be significantly higher in malignant tumors than in benign nodules.

The library was made by PCR. Sequencing relied on an Illumina HiSeq 4000. High-throughput sequencing was used to profile the TCR beta-chain CDR3 region of every patient. On the authors' methods: Drawing on CDR3 differences between clinicopathological groups, the researchers built a classifier meant to tell apart patients with distant-metastatic papillary thyroid cancer. The Shannon index was used to measure repertoire diversity, and the Morisita-Horn index was used to measure how similar tumor and blood repertoires were. The public reads were reanalyzed by TCRdb: fastp trimming at Q25, MiXCR alignment, in-frame beta chains only. V and J calls and clone size were set by TCRdb, not the authors. Within this sample are about 35,000 clones, with about 29% of them counted one time only. Of the sample, approximately 8% falls within the top ten clones. The CDR3 sequence holds 15 residues, the cysteine and phenylalanine included. The retained sequence is limited to the CDR3, 45 bases, with the frame set at the first base. CDR1 and CDR2 are read off the germline V gene (reference sequence) as SEHNR and FQNEAQ. A distance of 13 bases separates the germline ends of V and J, which lose 1 base and 3 bases respectively.

This clone was observed at least ten times. There is no known antigen for this receptor. One base away there is no much larger clone; base qualities are not given. Before undergoing thyroid surgery, none of the patients had been given any kind of treatment. Patient clinical samples collected from the early 2010s to the late 2010s were retrospectively analysed using T-cell receptor beta sequencing. This clonotype was sampled from a female donor with papillary thyroid cancer or a benign thyroid nodule (not recorded which). Some clones in this sample may be carry-over from other donors' samples. Material: blood. The chain was built from TRBV7-9 and TRBJ2-7, with the D assignment possibly TRBD1 or TRBD2, given 6 matching bases for each. The CDR3 region has the sequence CASSLDRGESYEQYF. The bases are TGTGCCAGCAGCTTAGATAGGGGGGAGAGCTACGAGCAGTACTTC. The variable domain in full, with residues beyond the CDR3 obtained from the reference TRBV7-9 and TRBJ2-7 genes, is DTGVSQNPRHKITKRGQNVTFRCDPISEHNRLYWYRQTLGQGPEFLTYFQNEAQLEKSRLLSDRFSAERPKGSFSTLEIQRTEQGDSAMYLCASSLDRGESYEQYFGPGTRLTVT.